A single sample is the source of the 14 T cell receptor beta chains below, sequenced in a study of OX40 agonist ivuxolimab in advanced cancers. Clones were sequenced by immunoSEQ multiplex PCR, and TCRdb holds only the in-frame ones, with some missing. This table has some 45,000 clones, around nine tenths appearing once. This specimen consisted of CD4+ or CD8+ T cells sorted from blood, obtained in a trial of the OX40 agonist ivuxolimab. These receptors were obtained from an adult with an advanced solid tumor such as melanoma, head and neck, liver or kidney cancer.

The rearrangement joins TRBV5-1 to TRBJ2-5; 8 bases fit TRBD2. The J segment lost 0 bases and the V segment lost 3 bases, leaving 4 bases of the junction unmatched. Per germline, CDR1 SGHRS and CDR2 YFSETQ. CDR3 length: 15 amino acids. CDR3 region: CASSWVAGYQETQYF. In DNA form, the CDR3 reads TGCGCCAGCAGCTGGGTAGCGGGGTACCAAGAGACCCAGTACTTC.

The V call is TRBV7-9, the J call TRBJ1-5; D may be TRBD1 (5 bases). The germline V gene encodes CDR1 SEHNR and CDR2 FQNEAQ (reference sequence). The CDR3 length is 14 residues. Trimming left V 1 base short and J 5 bases short, with 9 bases between. CDR3 in amino acids: CASSLEWGDQPQHF. The CDR3 DNA reads as TGTGCCAGCAGCTTAGAGTGGGGCGATCAGCCCCAGCATTTT.

This chain links TRBV19 with TRBJ1-5; TRBD1 might be the D (5 bases). The CDR3 is made up of 14 amino acids. Germline V lookup: CDR1 LNHDA, CDR2 SQIVND (reference sequence). Trimming cost V 3 bases and J 3 bases, with 9 bases left between them. In DNA form, the CDR3 reads TGTGCCAGTAGTATCCGGGACTTCAATCAGCCCCAGCATTTT. Protein sequence: CASSIRDFNQPQHF.

The chain is built from TRBV9 and TRBJ2-7; maybe TRBD1 (5 bases). Between the trimmed V and J ends, which lost 4 bases and 3 bases, there was a span of 23 bases. This CDR3 has 17 amino acids. Per the germline V gene, CDR1 is SGDLS and CDR2 is YYNGEE. The CDR3 is CASSQDPGQGPNYEQYF. The CDR3 DNA is TGTGCCAGCAGCCAAGATCCGGGCCAGGGCCCAAACTACGAGCAGTACTTC.

This rearrangement joins TRBV20-1 to TRBJ1-2; D remains unclear. Deletions cut 1 base from V and 6 bases from J, with 6 bases between. The CDR3 loop spans 11 amino acids. Germline V gene lookup returns CDR1 DFQATT and CDR2 SNEGSKA (reference sequence). The CDR3 sequence: CSARGEHGYTF. CDR3 nucleotides: TGCAGTGCTAGAGGCGAACATGGCTACACCTTC.

V usage is TRBV27 and J usage is TRBJ2-5; TRBD1 is a possible D gene (6 bases). The assigned J gene may be wrong: the sequence end matches TRBJ2-7 better. In germline, CDR1 is MNHEY, CDR2 SMNVEV (reference sequence). This CDR3 is built from 13 residues. The CDR3 is CASSLGDTYEQYF. The CDR3 DNA sequence: TGTGCCAGCAGCCTCGGGGACACCTACGAGCAGTACTTC.

The chain carries TRBV21-1 and TRBJ2-5; TRBD2, the table's D call, was not compared with the DNA. TRBV21-1 counts as a pseudogene. The CDR3 runs to 13 residues. The CDR3 protein is CATPRRDQETQYF. CDR3 nucleotide sequence: TGTGCCACCCCCAGGAGGGACCAAGAGACCCAGTACTTC.

The chain recombines TRBV6-5 with TRBJ1-3, with D possibly being TRBD1 (5 bases). CDR1 and CDR2 from the germline V gene are MNHEY and SVGAGI. This CDR3 comprises 16 residues. V shed 0 bases and J shed 0 bases, with 9 bases lying between them. The CDR3 sequence is CASSYSDSHSGNTIYF. CDR3 DNA sequence: TGTGCCAGCAGTTACTCTGACAGTCACTCTGGAAACACCATATATTTT.

This rearrangement joins TRBV5-6 to TRBJ1-5; D might be TRBD1 (6 bases). CDR3 length: 15 amino acids. The V gene's germline CDR1 is SGHDT and CDR2 YYEEEE. The germline V and J ends were trimmed by 0 bases and 6 bases, with 13 bases remaining between them. CDR3: CASSLEGGGGQPQHF. CDR3 bases: TGTGCCAGCAGCTTGGAAGGGGGGGGAGGTCAGCCCCAGCATTTT. The complete variable domain, with remaining parts taken from reference TRBV5-6 and TRBJ1-5, reads DAGVTQSPTHLIKTRGQQVTLRCSPKSGHDTVSWYQQALGQGPQFIFQYYEEEERQRGNFPDRFSGHQFPNYSSELNVNALLLGDSALYLCASSLEGGGGQPQHFGDGTRLSIL.

The count of this clone is one. The CDR3 protein is CASSQAPGMNTEAFF. As DNA, the CDR3 is TGCGCCAGCAGCCAAGCGCCCGGGATGAACACTGAAGCTTTCTTT. The chain combines TRBV4-1 with TRBJ1-1; no clear D gene. The CDR3 is 15 amino acids. From germline, CDR1 is MGHRA and CDR2 YSYEKL. The ends were cut back, 1 base at V and 0 bases at J, with 9 bases in the middle.

The chain uses TRBV9 and TRBJ2-1, with 9 bases lining up with TRBD1. The CDR3 extends over 15 amino acids. With V trimmed by 3 bases and J by 4 bases, 5 bases remained unmatched. CDR1 is SGDLS, CDR2 YYNGEE, per germline. The DNA of the CDR3 is TGTGCCAGCAGCGACCCCGGGACAGGGTACAATGAGCAGTTCTTC. This sequence encodes CASSDPGTGYNEQFF.

The chain carries TRBV13 and TRBJ2-7; D gene uncertain. V shed 0 bases and J shed 5 bases, with 14 bases lying between them. Germline assignment: CDR1 PRHDT and CDR2 FYEKMQ (reference sequence). This CDR3 comprises 15 residues. In DNA form, the CDR3 reads TGTGCCAGCAGCTTAGGTCCCGGGCGCCGTGACGAGCAGTACTTC. It encodes CASSLGPGRRDEQYF.

This rearrangement joins TRBV27 to TRBJ1-5, with D possibly being TRBD1 (5 bases). The germline CDR1 and CDR2 sequences are MNHEY and SMNVEV (reference sequence). V was pared by 10 bases and J by 1 base, with 14 bases between. The CDR3 consists of 14 residues. The CDR3: CATRIGGSNQPQHF. CDR3 nucleotides: TGTGCCACCCGAATTGGGGGGAGCAATCAGCCCCAGCATTTT.

Within the sample, this clone is medium-sized. This rearrangement joins TRBV16 to TRBJ2-3; D is unresolved. There are 14 residues in the CDR3. Per the germline V gene, CDR1 is KGHSY and CDR2 is FQNENV. With 0 bases removed from V and 5 bases from J, the gap between germline ends came to 9 bases. For the CDR3, the DNA is TGTGCCAGCAGCCAATCATGGACGAGAGATACGCAGTATTTT. Translating it yields CASSQSWTRDTQYF. The full variable domain, in which reference TRBV16 and TRBJ2-3 provide the parts outside the CDR3, is GEEVAQTPKHLVRGEGQKAKLYCAPIKGHSYVFWYQQVLKNEFKFLISFQNENVFDETGMPKERFSAKCLPNSPCSLEIQATKLEDSAVYFCASSQSWTRDTQYFGPGTRLTVL.